This T cell receptor beta chain was recovered during a study of response to subunit inactivated influenza vaccine. The germline CDR1 and CDR2 sequences are SGHDN and FVKESK. CDR3 length: 16 residues. V was cut by 5 bases and J by 0 bases, with 16 bases left in between. TCRdb ran MiXCR on the RT-PCR reads and lists one entry per CDR3 protein. The sample lists around 520,000 distinct CDR3 sequences, less than 30% occurring once. The table lists this clonotype with a few counts. Its antigen remains unknown. The study's findings and limits: The authors proposed limited new T cell recruitment per seasonal influenza vaccination.

The chain combines TRBV14 with TRBJ1-1; D is possibly TRBD1 (5 bases). The clonotype comes from a man over 45 who received an inactivated influenza vaccine. The sequencing here drew on CD4+ T cells sorted from PBMCs, taken 5 to 6 days after vaccination. CDR3 in amino acids: CASSTRGRSMNTEAFF. Here the CDR3 DNA reads TGTGCCAGCAGCACCCGGGGCCGGTCCATGAACACTGAAGCTTTCTTT.